This T cell receptor beta chain was captured by sequencing in a study of CD8+CD57+ T cells in acquired aplastic anemia. About the study: CD4+ and CD8+ cells, once sorted, gave DNA averaging around 3.2 ug. Notes on the study in general: Around 29 CD8+ CDR3 sequences were shared between patients and controls. Patient and control CD8+ Simpson's diversity was not significantly different.

The CDR3 is 18 amino acids. Germline V lookup: CDR1 SGHDT, CDR2 YYEEEE. Trimming shortened V by 0 bases and J by 3 bases, and 19 bases separated the two germline ends. Sequenced patients had shown CD8+CD57+ cell expansion by flow cytometry. With no exception, the patients had severe acquired aplastic anemia. Concerning this clonotype itself: What it recognizes is unknown.

Using genomic DNA as the template, TCR beta VDJ and CDR3 profiling was carried out. TCRdb ran MiXCR on the reads and lists one entry per CDR3 protein. This sample has roughly 250,000 distinct CDR3 sequences, with about 80% found just once. Sequencing input: sorted CD4+, CD8+, or CD8+CD57+ T cells (not recorded which) from PBMCs. This sequence originates from a human donor with aplastic anemia. The rearrangement uses TRBV5-6 and TRBJ2-1, with a possible D match to TRBD2 (6 bases). CDR3 loop: CASSLGEARDSRYNEQFF. The DNA for the CDR3 is TGTGCCAGCAGCTTGGGGGAGGCCCGGGACTCCCGCTACAATGAGCAGTTCTTC.